This T cell receptor beta chain was observed in a study of blood T cell repertoires in COVID-19. The assay was immunoSEQ multiplex PCR, and TCRdb's table has in-frame clones only and misses some. Of approximately 280,000 clones listed, 86% are singletons. This CDR3 is built from 13 residues. Deletions cut 5 bases from V and 5 bases from J, with 12 bases between. Germline V gives CDR1 SGHTA, CDR2 FQGNSA. This clone is a singleton in its sample. The chain joins TRBV7-2 to TRBJ1-1; weak D call: TRBD1 (6 bases). Sequenced sample: PBMCs or T cells enriched from blood (not recorded which). The receptor comes from a woman aged 18-30 years who had recovered from COVID-19. CDR3 residues: CASSPQGRTEAFF. CDR3 DNA: TGTGCCAGCAGCCCACAGGGTAGGACTGAAGCTTTCTTT.